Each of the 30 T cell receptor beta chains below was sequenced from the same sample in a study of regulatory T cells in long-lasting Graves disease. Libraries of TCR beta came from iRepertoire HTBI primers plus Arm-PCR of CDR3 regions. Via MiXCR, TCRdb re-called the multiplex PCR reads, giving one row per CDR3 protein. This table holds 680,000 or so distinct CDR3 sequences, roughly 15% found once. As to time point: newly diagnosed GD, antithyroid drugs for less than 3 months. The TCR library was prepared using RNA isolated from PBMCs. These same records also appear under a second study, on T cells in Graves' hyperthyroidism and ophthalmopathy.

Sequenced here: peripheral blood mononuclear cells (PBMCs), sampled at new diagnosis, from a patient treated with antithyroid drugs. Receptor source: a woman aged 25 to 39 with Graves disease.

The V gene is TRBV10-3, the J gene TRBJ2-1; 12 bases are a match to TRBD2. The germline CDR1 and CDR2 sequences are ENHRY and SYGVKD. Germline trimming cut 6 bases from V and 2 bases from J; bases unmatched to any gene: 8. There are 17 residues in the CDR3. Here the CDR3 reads CAIRGTSGRNAYNEQFF. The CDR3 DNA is TGTGCCATCAGGGGGACTAGCGGGCGAAATGCCTACAATGAGCAGTTCTTC.

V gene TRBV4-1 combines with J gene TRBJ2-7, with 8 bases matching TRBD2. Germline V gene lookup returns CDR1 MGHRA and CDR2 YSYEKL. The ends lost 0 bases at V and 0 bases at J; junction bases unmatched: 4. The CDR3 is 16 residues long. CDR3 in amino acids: CASSQESGTSSYEQYF. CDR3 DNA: TGCGCCAGCAGCCAAGAGTCCGGGACTAGCTCCTACGAGCAGTACTTC.

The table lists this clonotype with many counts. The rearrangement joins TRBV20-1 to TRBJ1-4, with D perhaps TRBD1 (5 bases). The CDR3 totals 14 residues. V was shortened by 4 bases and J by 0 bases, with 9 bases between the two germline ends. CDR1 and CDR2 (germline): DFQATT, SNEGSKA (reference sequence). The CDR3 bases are TGCAGTGCTACAGGGTATTCAACTAATGAAAAACTGTTTTTT. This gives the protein CSATGYSTNEKLFF.

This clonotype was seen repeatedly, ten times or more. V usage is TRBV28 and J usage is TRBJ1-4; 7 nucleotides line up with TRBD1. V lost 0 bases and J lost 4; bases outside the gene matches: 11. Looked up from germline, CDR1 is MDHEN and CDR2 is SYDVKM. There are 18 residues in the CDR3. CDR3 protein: CASSLWGTDSYDNEKLFF. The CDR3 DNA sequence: TGTGCCAGCAGTTTATGGGGGACAGACTCTTACGATAATGAAAAACTGTTTTTT.

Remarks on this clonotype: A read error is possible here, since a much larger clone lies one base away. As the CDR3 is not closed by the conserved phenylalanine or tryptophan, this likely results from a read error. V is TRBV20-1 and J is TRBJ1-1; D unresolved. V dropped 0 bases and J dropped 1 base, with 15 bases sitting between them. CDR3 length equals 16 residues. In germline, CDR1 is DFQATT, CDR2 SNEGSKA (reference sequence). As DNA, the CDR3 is TGCAGTGCTAGAGATTCGGTTGGGGTCGCGAACACTGAAGCTTTCTCT. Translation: CSARDSVGVANTEAFS.

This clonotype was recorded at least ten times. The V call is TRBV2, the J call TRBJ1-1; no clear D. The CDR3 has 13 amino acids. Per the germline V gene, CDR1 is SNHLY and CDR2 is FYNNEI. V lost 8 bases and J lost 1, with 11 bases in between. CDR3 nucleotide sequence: TGTGCCAGCGGAATGGATCCGAACACTGAAGCTTTCTTT. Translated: CASGMDPNTEAFF. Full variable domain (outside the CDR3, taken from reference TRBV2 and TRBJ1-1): EPEVTQTPSHQVTQMGQEVILRCVPISNHLYFYWYRQILGQKVEFLVSFYNNEISEKSEIFDDQFSVERPDGSNFTLKIRSTKLEDSAMYFCASGMDPNTEAFFGQGTRLTVV.

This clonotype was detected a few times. CDR3 residues: CASSLLVLGRNTGELFF. The CDR3, as DNA: TGTGCCAGCAGTTTACTCGTGTTGGGTAGGAACACCGGGGAGCTGTTTTTT. The chain uses TRBV28 and TRBJ2-2; D is undetermined. The CDR3 consists of 17 residues. V lost 2 bases and J lost 1, with 14 bases in between. Germline V gene data show CDR1 as MDHEN and CDR2 as SYDVKM. The full variable domain, its missing parts supplied by reference TRBV28 and TRBJ2-2, is DVKVTQSSRYLVKRTGEKVFLECVQDMDHENMFWYRQDPGLGLRLIYFSYDVKMKEKGDIPEGYSVSREKKERFSLILESASTNQTSMYLCASSLLVLGRNTGELFFGEGSRLTVL.

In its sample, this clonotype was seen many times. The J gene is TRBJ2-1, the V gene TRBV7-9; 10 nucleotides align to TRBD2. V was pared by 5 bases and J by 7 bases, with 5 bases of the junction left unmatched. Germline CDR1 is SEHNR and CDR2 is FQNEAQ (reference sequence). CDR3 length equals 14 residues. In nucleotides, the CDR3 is TGTGCCAGCAGCAAAGCGGGAGGGCATAATGAGCAGTTCTTC. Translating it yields CASSKAGGHNEQFF.

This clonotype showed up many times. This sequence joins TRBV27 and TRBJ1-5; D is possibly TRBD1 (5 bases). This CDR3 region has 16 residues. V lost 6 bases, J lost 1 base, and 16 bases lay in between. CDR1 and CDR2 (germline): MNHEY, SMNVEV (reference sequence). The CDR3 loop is CASRQKEGCSNQPQHF. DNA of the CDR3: TGTGCCAGCAGGCAGAAGGAGGGGTGCAGCAATCAGCCCCAGCATTTT.

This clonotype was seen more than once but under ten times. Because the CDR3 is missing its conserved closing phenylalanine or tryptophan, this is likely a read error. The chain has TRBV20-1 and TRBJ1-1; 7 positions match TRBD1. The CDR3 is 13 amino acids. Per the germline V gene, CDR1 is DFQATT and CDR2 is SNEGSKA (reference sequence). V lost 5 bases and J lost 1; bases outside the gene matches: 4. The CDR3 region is CSASPGGNTEAFL. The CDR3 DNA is TGCAGTGCTTCCCCAGGGGGGAACACTGAAGCTTTCCTT.

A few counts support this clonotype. The CDR3 DNA sequence: TGTGCCAGTCGCAGGGGGTACACCGGGGAGCTGTTTTTT. This sequence encodes CASRRGYTGELFF. The chain has TRBV19 and TRBJ2-2; 7 bases are shared with TRBD1. The CDR3 extends over 13 amino acids. The V segment lost 8 bases and the J segment 3 bases; nucleotides outside the gene matches: 3. Germline V gene sequence: CDR1 LNHDA, CDR2 SQIVND (reference sequence).

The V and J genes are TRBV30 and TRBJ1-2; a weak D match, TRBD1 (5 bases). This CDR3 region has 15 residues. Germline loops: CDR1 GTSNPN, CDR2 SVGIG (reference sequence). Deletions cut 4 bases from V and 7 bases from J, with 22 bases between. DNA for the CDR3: TGTGCCTGGAAGTTCATGCCAGGCTCGGGGCGTGGCTACACCTTC. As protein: CAWKFMPGSGRGYTF.

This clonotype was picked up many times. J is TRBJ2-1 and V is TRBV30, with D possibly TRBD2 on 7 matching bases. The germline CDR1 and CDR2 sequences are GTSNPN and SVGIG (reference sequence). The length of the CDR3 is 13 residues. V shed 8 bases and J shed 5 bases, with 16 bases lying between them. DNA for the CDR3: TGTGCCCGGCCAGGGGAGGGGAACAATGAGCAGTTCTTC. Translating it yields CARPGEGNNEQFF.

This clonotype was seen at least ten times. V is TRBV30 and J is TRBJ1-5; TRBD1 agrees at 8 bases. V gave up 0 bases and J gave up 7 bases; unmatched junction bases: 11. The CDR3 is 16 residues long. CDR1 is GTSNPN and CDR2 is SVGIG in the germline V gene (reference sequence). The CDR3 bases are TGTGCCTGGAGTGTAAGCCCCAGGACAGGGAGCCAGCCCCAGCATTTT. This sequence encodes CAWSVSPRTGSQPQHF.

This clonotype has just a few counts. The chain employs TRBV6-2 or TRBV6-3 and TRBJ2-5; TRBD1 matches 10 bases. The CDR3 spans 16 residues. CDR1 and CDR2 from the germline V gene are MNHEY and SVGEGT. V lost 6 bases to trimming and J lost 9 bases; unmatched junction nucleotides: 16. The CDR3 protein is CASSLQGTGARVAQYF. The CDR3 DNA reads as TGTGCCAGCAGCTTGCAGGGGACAGGGGCCCGTGTGGCCCAGTACTTC.

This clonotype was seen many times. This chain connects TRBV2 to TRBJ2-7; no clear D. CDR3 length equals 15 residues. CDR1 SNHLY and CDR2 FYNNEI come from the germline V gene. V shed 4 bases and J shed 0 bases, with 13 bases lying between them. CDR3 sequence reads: CASSAASSSSYEQYF. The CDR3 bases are TGTGCCAGCAGTGCAGCGTCCTCCAGCTCCTACGAGCAGTACTTC. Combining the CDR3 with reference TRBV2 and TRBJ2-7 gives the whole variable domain EPEVTQTPSHQVTQMGQEVILRCVPISNHLYFYWYRQILGQKVEFLVSFYNNEISEKSEIFDDQFSVERPDGSNFTLKIRSTKLEDSAMYFCASSAASSSSYEQYFGPGTRLTVT.

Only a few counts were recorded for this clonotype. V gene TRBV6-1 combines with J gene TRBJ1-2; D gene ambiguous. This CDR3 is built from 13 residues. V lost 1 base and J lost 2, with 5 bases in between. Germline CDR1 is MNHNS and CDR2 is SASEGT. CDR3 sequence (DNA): TGTGCCAGCAGTGAAGGAGGGAACTATGGCTACACCTTC. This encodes CASSEGGNYGYTF.

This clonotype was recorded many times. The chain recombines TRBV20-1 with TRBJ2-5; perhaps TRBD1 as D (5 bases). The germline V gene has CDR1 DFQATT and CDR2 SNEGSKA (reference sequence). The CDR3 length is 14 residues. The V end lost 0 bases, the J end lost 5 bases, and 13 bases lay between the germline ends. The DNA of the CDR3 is TGCAGTGCTAGAGATCTAAGGGGTACCGAGACCCAGTACTTC. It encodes CSARDLRGTETQYF.

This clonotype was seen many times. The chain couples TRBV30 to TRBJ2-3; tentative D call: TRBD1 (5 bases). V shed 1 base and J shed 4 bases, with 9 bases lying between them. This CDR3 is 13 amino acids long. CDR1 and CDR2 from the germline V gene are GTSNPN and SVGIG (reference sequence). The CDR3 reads CAWSGTGADTQYF. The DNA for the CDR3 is TGTGCCTGGAGTGGCACAGGCGCAGATACGCAGTATTTT.

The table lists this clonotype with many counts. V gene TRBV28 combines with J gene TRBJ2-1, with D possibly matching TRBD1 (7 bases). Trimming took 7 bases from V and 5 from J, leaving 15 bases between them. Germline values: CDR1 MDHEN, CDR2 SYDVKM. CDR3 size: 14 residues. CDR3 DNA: TGTGCCAGCACACCGGGGGACAGAAACAATGAGCAGTTCTTC. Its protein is CASTPGDRNNEQFF.

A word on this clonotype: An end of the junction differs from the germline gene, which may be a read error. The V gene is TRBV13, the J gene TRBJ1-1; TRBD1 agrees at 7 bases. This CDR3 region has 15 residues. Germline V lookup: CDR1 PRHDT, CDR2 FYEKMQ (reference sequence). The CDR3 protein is CASSQVTGVGTEAFF. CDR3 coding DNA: TGCGCCAGCAGCCAAGTAACAGGGGTCGGCACTGAAGCTTTCTTT.

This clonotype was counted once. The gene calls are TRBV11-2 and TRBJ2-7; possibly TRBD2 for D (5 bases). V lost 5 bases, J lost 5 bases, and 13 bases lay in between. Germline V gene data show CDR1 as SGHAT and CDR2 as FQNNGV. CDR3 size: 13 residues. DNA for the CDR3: TGTGCCAGCAGCCCGAGTTCGGGGAACGAGCAGTACTTC. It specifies CASSPSSGNEQYF.

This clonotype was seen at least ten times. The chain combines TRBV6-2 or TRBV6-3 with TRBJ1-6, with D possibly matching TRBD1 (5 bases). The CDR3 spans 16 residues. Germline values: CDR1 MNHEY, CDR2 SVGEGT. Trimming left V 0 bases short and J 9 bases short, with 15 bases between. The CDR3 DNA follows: TGTGCCAGCAGTTACTCCCAGAGGGGTAGTGGTTCACCCCTCCACTTT. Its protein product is CASSYSQRGSGSPLHF.

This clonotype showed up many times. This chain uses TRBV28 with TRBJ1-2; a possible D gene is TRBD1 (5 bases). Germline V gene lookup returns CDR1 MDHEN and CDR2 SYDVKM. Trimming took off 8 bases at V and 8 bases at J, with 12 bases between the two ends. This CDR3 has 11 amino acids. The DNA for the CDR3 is TGTGCCAGCCAGGGATTTGTGGGCTACACCTTC. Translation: CASQGFVGYTF.

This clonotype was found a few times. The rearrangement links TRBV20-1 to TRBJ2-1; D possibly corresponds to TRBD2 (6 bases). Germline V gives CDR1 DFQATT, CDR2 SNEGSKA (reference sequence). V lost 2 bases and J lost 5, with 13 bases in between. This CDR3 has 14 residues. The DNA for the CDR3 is TGCAGTGCTAGAATCGCGGGATACAACAATGAGCAGTTCTTC. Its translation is CSARIAGYNNEQFF.

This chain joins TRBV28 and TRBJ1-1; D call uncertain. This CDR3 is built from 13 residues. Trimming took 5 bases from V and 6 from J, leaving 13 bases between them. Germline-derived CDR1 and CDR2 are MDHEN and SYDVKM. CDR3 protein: CASSLQLPAEAFF. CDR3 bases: TGTGCCAGCAGTCTACAACTACCTGCTGAAGCTTTCTTT.

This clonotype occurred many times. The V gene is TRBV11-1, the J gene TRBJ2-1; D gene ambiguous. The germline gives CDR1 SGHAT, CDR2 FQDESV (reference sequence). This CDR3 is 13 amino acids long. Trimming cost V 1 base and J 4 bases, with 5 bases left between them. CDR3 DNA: TGTGCCAGCAGCTTAGTCGTTTACAATGAGCAGTTCTTC. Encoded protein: CASSLVVYNEQFF.

The CDR3 DNA is TGTGCCAGCTCACGCTACCGGGCGGGGAGCACAGATACGCAGTATTTT. Its protein is CASSRYRAGSTDTQYF. The chain uses TRBV18 and TRBJ2-3, with TRBD2 as a possible D gene (6 bases). Between the trimmed V and J ends, which lost 4 bases and 0 bases, there was a span of 14 bases. Germline values: CDR1 KGHSH, CDR2 LQKENI. The length of the CDR3 is 16 residues.

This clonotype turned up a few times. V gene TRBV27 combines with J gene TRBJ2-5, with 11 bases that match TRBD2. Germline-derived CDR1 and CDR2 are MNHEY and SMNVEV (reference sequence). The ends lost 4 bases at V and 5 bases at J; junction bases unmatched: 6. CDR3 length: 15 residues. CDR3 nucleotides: TGTGCCAGCAGTTCCCCGACTAGCGGGATCGAGACCCAGTACTTC. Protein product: CASSSPTSGIETQYF.

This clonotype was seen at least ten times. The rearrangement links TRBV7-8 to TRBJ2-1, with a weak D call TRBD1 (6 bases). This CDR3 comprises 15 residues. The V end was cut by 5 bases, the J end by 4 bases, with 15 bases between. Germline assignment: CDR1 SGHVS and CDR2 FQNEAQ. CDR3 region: CASSQGRLAYNEQFF. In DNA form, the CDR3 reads TGTGCCAGCAGCCAGGGGCGGCTAGCATACAATGAGCAGTTCTTC. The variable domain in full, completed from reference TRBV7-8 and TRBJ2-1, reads GAGVSQSPRYKVAKRGQDVALRCDPISGHVSLFWYQQALGQGPEFLTYFQNEAQLDKSGLPSDRFFAERPEGSVSTLKIQRTQQEDSAVYLCASSQGRLAYNEQFFGPGTRLTVL.